These 27 T cell receptor beta chains came from one sample sequenced in a study of cytomegalovirus exposure and HLA in healthy donors. PCR used 60 Vbeta primers and 13 Jbeta primers. Here immunoSEQ multiplex PCR was the method, and the copy in TCRdb shows in-frame clones only, minus some. The repertoire holds some 84,000 clones, roughly 80% seen once, with under 2.5% in the top ten. The sequencing input was PBMCs. The receptors come from a boy aged 10-17 years in good health and CMV-seronegative.

J is TRBJ2-3 and V is TRBV9; TRBD2 matches 8 bases. This CDR3 comprises 15 residues. Trimming cost V 3 bases and J 2 bases; bases outside gene matches: 5. Per germline, CDR1 SGDLS and CDR2 YYNGEE. CDR3 sequence reads: CASSATSGNTDTQYF. For the CDR3, the DNA is TGTGCCAGCAGCGCTACTAGCGGAAACACAGATACGCAGTATTTT.

This clone appeared a few times. The chain is built from TRBV21-1 and TRBJ1-5. TRBV21-1 is a pseudogene. The CDR3 runs to 13 residues. As DNA, the CDR3 is TGTGCCAGCCGTGCAGGCGGGGGTCAGCCCCAGCATTTT. Translation: CASRAGGGQPQHF.

There are a few counts of this clone. The chain employs TRBV7-9 and TRBJ1-5; D unresolved. The ends were cut back, 6 bases at V and 7 bases at J, with 16 bases in the middle. This CDR3 is built from 14 residues. Germline-derived CDR1 and CDR2 are SEHNR and FQNEAQ (reference sequence). The CDR3 bases are TGTGCCAGCAGTTTGACTGGAGGAAGACAGCCCCAGCATTTT. This translates into CASSLTGGRQPQHF.

The chain is built from TRBV7-2 and TRBJ2-5; D might be TRBD1 (5 bases). The germline gives CDR1 SGHTA, CDR2 FQGNSA. This CDR3 is built from 13 residues. The V end lost 5 bases, the J end lost 2 bases, and 9 bases lay between the germline ends. The CDR3: CASSRTLQETQYF. The CDR3 bases are TGTGCCAGCAGCAGGACATTGCAAGAGACCCAGTACTTC.

The gene calls are TRBV15 and TRBJ1-4; D perhaps matches TRBD1 (5 bases). The length of the CDR3 is 14 residues. V shed 5 bases and J shed 7 bases, with 14 bases lying between them. The germline CDR1 and CDR2 sequences are LNHNV and YYDKDF (reference sequence). The CDR3 protein is CATSFPPQGEKLFF. The CDR3 DNA reads TGTGCCACCAGCTTTCCCCCGCAGGGTGAAAAACTGTTTTTT.

The chain recombines TRBV6-6 with TRBJ2-3; the D gene is possibly TRBD2 (6 bases). The CDR3 has 15 residues. The V gene lost 7 bases and the J gene lost 0 bases, with 14 bases spanning the gap. Per germline, CDR1 MNHNY and CDR2 SVGAGI (reference sequence). The CDR3 loop reads CASILWAGSTDTQYF. In DNA form, the CDR3 reads TGTGCCAGCATTTTATGGGCGGGGAGCACAGATACGCAGTATTTT.

This chain connects TRBV19 to TRBJ1-5; unclear D gene. CDR1 LNHDA and CDR2 SQIVND come from the germline V gene (reference sequence). This CDR3 is 15 amino acids long. V lost 5 bases and J 0 bases, leaving 11 bases between the germline ends. The CDR3, as DNA: TGTGCCAGTAGTGCCTACAGAGATAGCAATCAGCCCCAGCATTTT. This encodes CASSAYRDSNQPQHF.

This clone was picked up one time. The J gene is TRBJ1-5, the V gene TRBV2; TRBD1 matches at 9 bases. CDR1 and CDR2 from the germline V gene are SNHLY and FYNNEI. The V segment lost 2 bases and the J segment 6 bases; nucleotides outside the gene matches: 5. The CDR3 runs 15 residues. The CDR3 is CASSEQGQGGQPQHF. The CDR3 coding sequence is TGTGCCAGCAGTGAACAGGGACAGGGTGGTCAGCCCCAGCATTTT.

The gene calls are TRBV4-2 and TRBJ2-1, with TRBD2 identical over 8 bases. Germline values: CDR1 LGHNA, CDR2 YNFKEQ. The CDR3 extends over 15 amino acids. V was pared by 4 bases and J by 2 bases, with 4 bases of the junction left unmatched. The CDR3 sequence is CASSPSAGAYNEQFF. CDR3 nucleotides: TGTGCCAGCAGCCCTTCAGCGGGAGCCTACAATGAGCAGTTCTTC.

V usage is TRBV7-9 and J usage is TRBJ2-1; TRBD2 matches 7 bases. This CDR3 has 15 amino acids. V trimming: 5 bases; J trimming: 8 bases; junction bases outside the gene matches: 12. The germline V gene has CDR1 SEHNR and CDR2 FQNEAQ (reference sequence). CDR3: CASSPGLTKVDEQFF. As DNA, the CDR3 is TGTGCCAGCAGCCCGGGACTAACGAAGGTGGATGAGCAGTTCTTC. The full variable domain, completed using reference TRBV7-9 and TRBJ2-1, is DTGVSQNPRHKITKRGQNVTFRCDPISEHNRLYWYRQTLGQGPEFLTYFQNEAQLEKSRLLSDRFSAERPKGSFSTLEIQRTEQGDSAMYLCASSPGLTKVDEQFFGPGTRLTVL.

The gene calls are TRBV9 and TRBJ1-1; TRBD1 agrees at 7 bases. Trimming took 3 bases from V and 4 from J; bases not matched to a gene: 9. The CDR3 runs to 15 residues. From germline, CDR1 is SGDLS and CDR2 YYNGEE. CDR3 amino acids: CASSAATGFATEAFF. The DNA of the CDR3 is TGTGCCAGCAGCGCCGCGACAGGGTTCGCCACTGAAGCTTTCTTT. The full variable domain, its missing parts supplied by reference TRBV9 and TRBJ1-1, is DSGVTQTPKHLITATGQRVTLRCSPRSGDLSVYWYQQSLDQGLQFLIQYYNGEERAKGNILERFSAQQFPDLHSELNLSSLELGDSALYFCASSAATGFATEAFFGQGTRLTVV.

This clone was seen a handful of times. The chain joins TRBV10-2 to TRBJ1-5, with D possibly being TRBD1 (5 bases). Germline V CDR1 and CDR2: WSHSY, SAAADI. This CDR3 region has 17 residues. Trimming left V 5 bases short and J 0 bases short, with 17 bases between. The CDR3 spells CASSPTRADFSNQPQHF. Here the CDR3 DNA reads TGCGCCAGCAGTCCCACCAGGGCAGACTTTAGCAATCAGCCCCAGCATTTT.

For this clone: Likely a read error: the CDR3 ends without its conserved phenylalanine or tryptophan. CDR3 in amino acids: CASSPGDRVSEKLFV. Written as DNA, the CDR3 is TGTGCCAGCAGCCCGGGGGACAGGGTCTCTGAAAAACTGTTTGTT. V is TRBV4-2 and J is TRBJ1-4, with 9 bases matching TRBD1. The germline V gene encodes CDR1 LGHNA and CDR2 YNFKEQ. The trim removed 4 bases at V and 7 bases at J, leaving 7 bases unmatched. The CDR3 is 15 amino acids.

CDR3 region: CASSFRGTYEQYF. CDR3 nucleotides: TGTGCCAGCAGTTTTAGGGGGACCTACGAGCAGTACTTC. The gene calls are TRBV28 and TRBJ2-7; possible D gene TRBD1, 6 bases. The CDR3 runs to 13 residues. Per germline, CDR1 MDHEN and CDR2 SYDVKM. V gave up 3 bases and J gave up 2 bases, with 8 bases separating them. Together with reference TRBV28 and TRBJ2-7, the CDR3 gives the full variable domain: DVKVTQSSRYLVKRTGEKVFLECVQDMDHENMFWYRQDPGLGLRLIYFSYDVKMKEKGDIPEGYSVSREKKERFSLILESASTNQTSMYLCASSFRGTYEQYFGPGTRLTVT.

V usage is TRBV29-1 and J usage is TRBJ1-1; D is possibly TRBD1 (6 bases). V was cut by 6 bases and J by 10 bases, with 12 bases left in between. CDR1 is SQVTM and CDR2 is ANQGSEA in the germline V gene. The CDR3 covers 10 residues. CDR3 nucleotides: TGCAGCGTGACAGGTCTAGTAGCTTTCTTT. It encodes CSVTGLVAFF.

This chain joins TRBV4-3 and TRBJ1-4; 8 bases agree with TRBD1. CDR1 and CDR2 from the germline V gene are LGHNA and YSLEER. J lost 12 bases, V lost 4 bases, and 13 bases had no gene match. This CDR3 is built from 15 residues. The CDR3 bases are TGCGCCAGCAGCCCGGGGACAGGCACAATGAAAGAACTGTTTTTT. Amino acids: CASSPGTGTMKELFF.

The table lists this clone with a count of one. V usage is TRBV6-6 and J usage is TRBJ1-2, with TRBD1 matching over 8 bases. This CDR3 comprises 16 residues. V trimming: 0 bases; J trimming: 3 bases; junction bases outside the gene matches: 6. Germline V gene data show CDR1 as MNHNY and CDR2 as SVGAGI (reference sequence). The CDR3 sequence: CASSYSGRGRDYGYTF. DNA for the CDR3: TGTGCCAGCAGTTACTCGGGCAGGGGGCGCGACTATGGCTACACCTTC.

The rearrangement links TRBV28 to TRBJ1-5; the match to TRBD1 covers 9 bases. The germline gives CDR1 MDHEN, CDR2 SYDVKM. V lost 6 bases and J lost 1; bases outside the gene matches: 4. CDR3 length: 15 residues. For the CDR3, the DNA is TGTGCCAGCAGACCTGGGACAGGGAGCAATCAGCCCCAGCATTTT. It encodes CASRPGTGSNQPQHF.

The chain uses TRBV6-5 and TRBJ2-7; 9 bases agree with TRBD1. Germline V gene data show CDR1 as MNHEY and CDR2 as SVGAGI. The junction had 6 bases not matched to a gene; V was cut back by 2 bases and J by 1 base. The CDR3 totals 16 residues. CDR3 coding DNA: TGTGCCAGCAGTTACGGCCACAGGGGGCGGTCCTACGAGCAGTACTTC. It is translated as CASSYGHRGRSYEQYF.

The V gene is TRBV4-3, the J gene TRBJ2-7; no clear D. Germline V gives CDR1 LGHNA, CDR2 YSLEER. The CDR3 is made up of 15 amino acids. The V and J ends lost 0 bases and 0 bases respectively, with 9 bases between them. The CDR3 is CASSQDALSSYEQYF. In DNA form, the CDR3 reads TGCGCCAGCAGCCAAGATGCCCTGAGCTCCTACGAGCAGTACTTC.

This chain uses TRBV6-6 with TRBJ1-5; TRBD1 matches at 7 bases. The V segment lost 3 bases and the J segment 1 base; nucleotides outside the gene matches: 6. Germline CDR1 and CDR2: MNHNY and SVGAGI (reference sequence). The CDR3 length is 16 residues. CDR3 nucleotide sequence: TGTGCCAGCAGTTATTCTTGGGGACAGAGCAATCAGCCCCAGCATTTT. This gives the protein CASSYSWGQSNQPQHF.

The rearrangement joins TRBV7-8 to TRBJ1-2, with D maybe TRBD1 (5 bases). Germline CDR1 is SGHVS and CDR2 is FQNEAQ. The CDR3 consists of 16 residues. V lost 2 bases and J 4 bases, leaving 17 bases between the germline ends. The CDR3 region has the DNA TGTGCCAGCAGCTTAATGGGTGGTCAGGGCTTCTATGGCTACACCTTC. Amino acids: CASSLMGGQGFYGYTF.

The J gene is TRBJ1-6, the V gene TRBV14; D is possibly TRBD1 (5 bases). Per the germline V gene, CDR1 is SGHDN and CDR2 is FVKESK. V gave up 0 bases and J gave up 3 bases, with 6 bases separating them. The CDR3 length is 15 residues. CDR3 loop: CASSQDQGYNSPLHF. In nucleotides, the CDR3 is TGTGCCAGCAGCCAAGACCAGGGCTATAATTCACCCCTCCACTTT.

This clone has a single count. CDR3 coding DNA: TGTGCCAGCAGCCGCGGAAGACAGGGGACTAACTATGGCTACACCTTC. This encodes CASSRGRQGTNYGYTF. The chain uses TRBV5-4 and TRBJ1-2, with 8 bases identical to TRBD1. Trimming at V came to 4 bases and at J to 0 bases, leaving 8 bases not matched to a gene. CDR3 length: 16 residues. Germline values: CDR1 SGHNT, CDR2 YYREEE (reference sequence). Complete variable domain (other parts from reference TRBV5-4 and TRBJ1-2): ETGVTQSPTHLIKTRGQQVTLRCSSQSGHNTVSWYQQALGQGPQFIFQYYREEENGRGNFPPRFSGLQFPNYSSELNVNALELDDSALYLCASSRGRQGTNYGYTFGSGTRLTVV.

The CDR3: CASSPRWRGQGETQYF. CDR3 in DNA: TGTGCCAGCAGTCCCCGATGGAGGGGGCAAGGGGAGACCCAGTACTTC. The chain couples TRBV25-1 to TRBJ2-5; possibly TRBD1 for D (7 bases). V was shortened by 5 bases and J by 5 bases, with 21 bases between the two germline ends. The CDR3 sequence is 16 residues long. Germline V gene data show CDR1 as MGHDK and CDR2 as SYGVNS.

The chain couples TRBV29-1 to TRBJ2-7; a weak D match, TRBD1 (5 bases). The CDR3 has 14 residues. V was pared by 3 bases and J by 1 base, with 13 bases between. Looked up from germline, CDR1 is SQVTM and CDR2 is ANQGSEA. CDR3 in DNA: TGCAGCGTTGAGGGAACAGGCCCTTCCTACGAGCAGTACTTC. As protein: CSVEGTGPSYEQYF.

The rearrangement uses TRBV9 and TRBJ1-2; D gene uncertain. The CDR3 sequence is 11 residues long. Trimming stripped 3 bases from V and 7 bases from J, with 7 bases between. In germline, CDR1 is SGDLS, CDR2 YYNGEE. The CDR3 DNA sequence: TGTGCCAGCAGCGCTCTCCGTGGCTACACCTTC. This translates into CASSALRGYTF.